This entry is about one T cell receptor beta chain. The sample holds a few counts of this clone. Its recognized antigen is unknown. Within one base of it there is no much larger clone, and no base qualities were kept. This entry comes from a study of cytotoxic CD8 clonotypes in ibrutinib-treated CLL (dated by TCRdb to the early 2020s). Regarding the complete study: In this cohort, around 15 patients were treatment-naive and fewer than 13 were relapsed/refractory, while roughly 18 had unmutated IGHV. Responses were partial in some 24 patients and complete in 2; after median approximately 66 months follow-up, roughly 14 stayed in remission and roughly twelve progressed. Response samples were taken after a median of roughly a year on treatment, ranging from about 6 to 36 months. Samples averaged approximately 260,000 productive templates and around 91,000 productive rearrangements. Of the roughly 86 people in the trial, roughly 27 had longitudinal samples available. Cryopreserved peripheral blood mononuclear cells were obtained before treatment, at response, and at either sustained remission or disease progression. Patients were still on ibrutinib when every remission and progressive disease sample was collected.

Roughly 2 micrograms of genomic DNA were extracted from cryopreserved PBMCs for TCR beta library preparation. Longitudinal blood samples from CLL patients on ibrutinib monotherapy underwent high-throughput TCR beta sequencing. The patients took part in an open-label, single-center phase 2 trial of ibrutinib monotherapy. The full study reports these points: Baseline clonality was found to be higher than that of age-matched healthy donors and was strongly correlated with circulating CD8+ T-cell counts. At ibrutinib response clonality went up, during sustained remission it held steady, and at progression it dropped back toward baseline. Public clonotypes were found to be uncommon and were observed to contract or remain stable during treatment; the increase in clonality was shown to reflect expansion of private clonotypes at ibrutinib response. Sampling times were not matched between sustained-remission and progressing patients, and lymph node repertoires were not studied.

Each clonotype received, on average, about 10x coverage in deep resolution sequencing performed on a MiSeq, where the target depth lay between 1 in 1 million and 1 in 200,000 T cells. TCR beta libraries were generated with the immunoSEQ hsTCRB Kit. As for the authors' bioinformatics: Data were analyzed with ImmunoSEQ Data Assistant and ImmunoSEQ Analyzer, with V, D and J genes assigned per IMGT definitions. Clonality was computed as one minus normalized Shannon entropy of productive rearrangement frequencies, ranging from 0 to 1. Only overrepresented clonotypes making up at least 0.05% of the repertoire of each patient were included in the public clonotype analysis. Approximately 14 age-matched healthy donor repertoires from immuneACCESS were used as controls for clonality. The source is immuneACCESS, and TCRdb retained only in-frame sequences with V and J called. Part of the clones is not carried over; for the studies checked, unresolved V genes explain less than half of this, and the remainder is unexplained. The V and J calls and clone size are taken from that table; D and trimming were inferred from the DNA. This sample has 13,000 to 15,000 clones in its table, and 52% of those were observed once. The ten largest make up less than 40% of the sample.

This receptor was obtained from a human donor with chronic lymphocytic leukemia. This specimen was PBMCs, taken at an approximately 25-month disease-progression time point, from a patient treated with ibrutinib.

The CDR3 protein: CASSPGQGLYSPLHF. The DNA sequence is given as TGTGCCAGCAGTCCGGGACAGGGCCTATATTCACCCCTCCACTTT. Recombination joined TRBV5-8 with TRBJ1-6; 9 central nucleotides agree with TRBD1. Relative to germline, V is missing 5 bases and J is missing 8 bases, with 8 bases of the junction outside any gene match. CDR1 and CDR2 were assigned from the germline V gene as SGHTS and YDEGEE. Measured from the cysteine to the phenylalanine, the CDR3 is 15 residues long. Only the CDR3 portion is preserved as DNA: 45 bases, with reading frame beginning at the first base.